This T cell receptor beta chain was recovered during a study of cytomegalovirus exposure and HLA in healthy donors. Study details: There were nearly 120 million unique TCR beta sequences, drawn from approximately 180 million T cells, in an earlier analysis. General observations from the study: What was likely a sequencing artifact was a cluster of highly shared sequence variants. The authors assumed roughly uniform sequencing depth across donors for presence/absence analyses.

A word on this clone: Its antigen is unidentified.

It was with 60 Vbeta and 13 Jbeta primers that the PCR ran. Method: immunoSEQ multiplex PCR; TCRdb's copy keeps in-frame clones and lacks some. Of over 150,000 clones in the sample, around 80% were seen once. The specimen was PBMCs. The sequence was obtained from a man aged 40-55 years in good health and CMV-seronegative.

Written as DNA, the CDR3 is TGCGCCAGCAGCAACGACAGGGGAGGCTACGAGCAGTACTTC. It is translated as CASSNDRGGYEQYF. V usage is TRBV5-1 and J usage is TRBJ2-7; 8 nucleotides line up with TRBD1. V was clipped by 4 bases and J by 3 bases; unmatched bases: 6. CDR3 length: 14 residues. Germline CDR1 is SGHRS and CDR2 is YFSETQ.